A single T cell receptor (beta chain) is shown here with its context. The target antigen is unknown. The data belong to a study of cytomegalovirus exposure and HLA in healthy donors. Germline V gene sequence: CDR1 SGHRS, CDR2 YFSETQ. The CDR3 has 15 residues. With 2 bases clipped from V and 9 bases from J, the junction kept 8 bases outside the gene matches. Notes on the study in general: First-cohort TCR clusters were later found to tend to co-occur in the roughly 130 validation repertoires. Many donors shared some public TCRs, even though most TCR sequences were rare.

Clones were sequenced by immunoSEQ multiplex PCR, and TCRdb holds only the in-frame ones, with some missing. Of roughly 140,000 clones in the sample, around 87% were seen once. The sequenced sample was PBMCs. The sequence was obtained from a man younger than 35 in good health and CMV-seropositive. The rearrangement uses TRBV5-1 and TRBJ2-1; 10 bases agree with TRBD1. Here the CDR3 DNA reads TGCGCCAGCAGCTTACCGGGACAGGGGTATAGTGAGCAGTTCTTC. This codes for CASSLPGQGYSEQFF.